These 13 T cell receptor beta chains were sequenced from one sample in a study of blood T cell repertoires in COVID-19. Clones were sequenced by immunoSEQ multiplex PCR, and TCRdb holds only the in-frame ones, with some missing. The sample contains around 200,000 clones, approximately 78% of which appear only once. The specimen was peripheral blood. The receptors derive from a woman aged 80 or over with active or convalescent COVID-19.

The chain links TRBV5-5 to TRBJ1-4; D not resolved. V was shortened by 4 bases and J by 5 bases, with 12 bases between the two germline ends. Looked up from germline, CDR1 is SGHKS and CDR2 is YYEKEE (reference sequence). This CDR3 has 14 amino acids. DNA for the CDR3: TGTGCCAGCAGCACCCCGGGGTCCAATGAAAAACTGTTTTTT. Translated: CASSTPGSNEKLFF.

The V gene is TRBV28, the J gene TRBJ1-2; 7 nucleotides agree with TRBD1. CDR1 is MDHEN and CDR2 is SYDVKM in the germline V gene. With 6 bases clipped from V and 7 bases from J, the junction kept 8 bases outside the gene matches. CDR3 length: 13 amino acids. This chain's CDR3 is CASRSLTGPGYTF. The DNA of the CDR3 is TGTGCCAGCAGATCACTGACAGGGCCTGGCTACACCTTC.

The chain is built from TRBV14 and TRBJ2-1; 7 nucleotides line up with TRBD2. The CDR3 loop spans 17 amino acids. V trimming: 1 base; J trimming: 0 bases; junction bases outside the gene matches: 6. Germline loops: CDR1 SGHDN, CDR2 FVKESK. Here the CDR3 reads CASSQGRAGTSYNEQFF. As DNA, the CDR3 is TGTGCCAGCAGCCAAGGGCGAGCGGGGACCTCCTACAATGAGCAGTTCTTC. Using reference TRBV14 and TRBJ2-1 for the parts outside the CDR3, the full variable domain is EAGVTQFPSHSVIEKGQTVTLRCDPISGHDNLYWYRRVMGKEIKFLLHFVKESKQDESGMPNNRFLAERTGGTYSTLKVQPAELEDSGVYFCASSQGRAGTSYNEQFFGPGTRLTVL.

The chain employs TRBV18 and TRBJ1-1, with TRBD1 matching over 10 bases. CDR3 length: 15 residues. The germline V gene encodes CDR1 KGHSH and CDR2 LQKENI. After removal of 4 bases from V and 7 bases from J, the junction contained 9 bases not matched to a gene. The CDR3 spells CASSQTGTGVDEAFF. The CDR3 DNA follows: TGTGCCAGCTCACAGACCGGGACAGGGGTTGATGAAGCTTTCTTT.

The chain has TRBV7-9 and TRBJ2-5; 7 bases fit TRBD1. Germline trimming cut 6 bases from V and 2 bases from J; bases unmatched to any gene: 9. Germline CDR1 is SEHNR and CDR2 is FQNEAQ (reference sequence). The CDR3 is 15 amino acids. CDR3 DNA sequence: TGTGCCAGCAGTTATCGACAGGGACCTCAAGAGACCCAGTACTTC. It encodes CASSYRQGPQETQYF.

The rearrangement joins TRBV5-4 to TRBJ1-4; tentatively, D is TRBD1 (5 bases). This CDR3 spans 14 amino acids. Per germline, CDR1 SGHNT and CDR2 YYREEE (reference sequence). Trimming took off 3 bases at V and 8 bases at J, with 14 bases between the two ends. CDR3 sequence (DNA): TGTGCCAGCAGCTCAGATGGGGGGAGAGAAAAACTGTTTTTT. This codes for CASSSDGGREKLFF. Using reference TRBV5-4 and TRBJ1-4 for the parts outside the CDR3, the full variable domain is ETGVTQSPTHLIKTRGQQVTLRCSSQSGHNTVSWYQQALGQGPQFIFQYYREEENGRGNFPPRFSGLQFPNYSSELNVNALELDDSALYLCASSSDGGREKLFFGSGTQLSVL.

The rearrangement joins TRBV12-3 or TRBV12-4 to TRBJ1-2; 10 bases line up with TRBD1. V lost 4 bases to trimming and J lost 14 bases; unmatched junction nucleotides: 4. This CDR3 comprises 11 residues. The CDR3 protein is CASSSRTGGTF. As DNA, the CDR3 is TGTGCCAGCAGTTCGCGGACAGGGGGGACCTTC.

This rearrangement joins TRBV19 to TRBJ2-4; a possible D gene is TRBD2 (6 bases). CDR1 is LNHDA and CDR2 is SQIVND in the germline V gene (reference sequence). The CDR3 length is 13 residues. Trimming left V 9 bases short and J 2 bases short, with 11 bases between. The CDR3 loop is CASGGVSKNIQYF. For the CDR3, the DNA is TGTGCCAGCGGGGGTGTGTCCAAAAACATTCAGTACTTC.

The rearrangement links TRBV5-1 to TRBJ2-5; TRBD1 might be the D (5 bases). Germline V gives CDR1 SGHRS, CDR2 YFSETQ. Trimming took off 2 bases at V and 1 base at J, with 9 bases between the two ends. This CDR3 comprises 14 residues. Here the CDR3 DNA reads TGCGCCAGCAGCTTAGGGGTTCGCCAAGAGACCCAGTACTTC. This codes for CASSLGVRQETQYF.

This rearrangement joins TRBV5-4 to TRBJ2-3; tentatively, D is TRBD1 (6 bases). From germline, CDR1 is SGHNT and CDR2 YYREEE (reference sequence). This CDR3 spans 16 amino acids. Trimming shortened V by 5 bases and J by 0 bases, and 16 bases separated the two germline ends. The CDR3 region is CASRSDLGGSTDTQYF. For the CDR3, the DNA is TGTGCCAGCAGATCCGACCTAGGGGGAAGCACAGATACGCAGTATTTT.

In DNA form, the CDR3 reads TGTGCCAGCAGTGAAGCCTGGCATGAGCAGTTCTTC. It codes for CASSEAWHEQFF. The genes are TRBV2 and TRBJ2-1; D is unresolved. V lost 0 bases and J 8 bases, leaving 5 bases between the germline ends. CDR3 length equals 12 residues. The germline V gene encodes CDR1 SNHLY and CDR2 FYNNEI.

Only a few counts were recorded for this clone. The chain carries TRBV12-3 or TRBV12-4 and TRBJ2-5; TRBD1 is a possible D gene (6 bases). This CDR3 is 13 amino acids long. V lost 5 bases and J 4 bases, leaving 11 bases between the germline ends. CDR3 nucleotides: TGTGCCAGCAGTCCAGGGGTCACAGAGACCCAGTACTTC. Translated: CASSPGVTETQYF.

This chain links TRBV15 with TRBJ2-7; tentatively, D is TRBD2 (6 bases). The CDR3 is 15 residues long. The V end was cut by 0 bases, the J end by 3 bases, with 12 bases between. Germline loops: CDR1 LNHNV, CDR2 YYDKDF (reference sequence). The CDR3 spells CATSRDPGGSYEQYF. CDR3 coding DNA: TGTGCCACCAGCAGAGATCCAGGAGGGAGCTACGAGCAGTACTTC.